This record concerns one T cell receptor (beta chain) sequence. Its antigen target is currently unknown. The CDR3 is cut off 3 residues early in the read; its end comes from the germline J gene. This sample is drawn from a study of T cells in women clearing cervical HPV infection (dated by TCRdb to 2016 to 2019). Study-wide context: The cases were some 26 women with histologically confirmed HPV16-related CIN3 or worse, and 2 of those women had invasive cancers. Controls were more than 20 women whose single incident HPV16 infection cleared within 12 months without precancer or cancer developing. Blood from cases was collected at the visit where the lesion was first found, while blood from controls was collected once the infection could no longer be detected. Among cases, blood sampling occurred a median of about 150 days after lesion detection, with an interquartile range of roughly 90 to 230 days. HLA typing was available for only a few women, so HLA type could not be excluded as a confounder. Nested within Costa Rica's Guanacaste HPV Natural History Study, an exploratory proof-of-principle case-control study compared TCR repertoires across cervical HPV16 outcomes. Cases and controls were matched on year of sample collection and on age within five years. Median age was about 35 years in cases versus 38 to 45 in controls, and baseline characteristics did not differ significantly. The parent cohort enrolled about 10,000 women aged 18 or older in Guanacaste, Costa Rica, in about 1993 to 1994 and followed the women for seven years. Five blinded duplicates per group were added as quality controls, so that roughly 60 samples were obtained: roughly 50 participants and 10 replicates. Broader findings and caveats from the paper: The cross-sectional design could not show whether the associations came before the infection or were a result of it, and neither effector/memory subsets nor HPV-specific T cells were isolated. Lower TRBV6-7 relative abundance was observed in cases than in controls (around 0.1% versus 0.15%; Bonferroni P = 0.0008). Because the number of T cells in each sample was unknown, differences in richness could reflect differing T-cell content rather than repertoire biology. Random forest classifiers that combined richness and V gene abundances separated cases from controls with an estimated AUC of less than 0.85. TCR repertoire richness was significantly higher in CIN3+ cases than in controls across sequencing depths, while evenness did not differ.

TCR beta CDR3 regions were amplified by multiplex PCR from an average of about 1,300 ng genomic DNA per sample using the immunoSEQ assay. Primer bias was corrected in the assay by using a complete synthetic TCR repertoire to establish an amplification baseline. Amplicons were sequenced on the Illumina platform. The source study handled its data this way. Error correction of the sequences involved clustering with frequency ratios plus a modified nearest-neighbor algorithm, after which the sequences were analyzed in the immunoSEQ Analyzer using IMGT gene definitions. At each rarefaction depth, TCR richness and evenness were averaged over 20 rarefaction repeats, and samples with fewer sequences than the depth were excluded. V, D and J gene relative abundances were compared between groups with Wilcoxon rank sum tests, applying FDR correction. For the blinded duplicates, the intraclass correlation was roughly 96% for TCR richness and averaged 76.4% across about 70 gene segments. Imported from immuneACCESS, the table was reduced by TCRdb to in-frame sequences with V and J called. These copies leave out some clones; in studies compared against another copy, an unresolved V gene accounts for under half, and the cause of the remainder is not known. Clonal size and the V and J genes are those of that table, whereas D and trimming came from the DNA. This sample's table carries about 30,000 clones. The biggest ten clones account for roughly 4.2% of the sample.

CDR1 is given as SGHTA and CDR2 as FQGTGA, both from the germline V gene. The CDR3 has 13 amino acids, counting the end cysteine and phenylalanine. Only the CDR3 bases that were read are kept: 30 of them, in frame from base 1. Every participant had a single incident cervical HPV16 infection, and prevalent HPV16 infections were excluded. Cervical HPV DNA was detected by MY09/MY11 PCR, and genotyping was performed by dot-blot hybridization. Roughly 15 mL of heparinized blood were centrifuged, and the buffy coat was split into aliquots, frozen at -30 degrees C, and then kept at -80 degrees C. QIAGEN kits were used to extract genomic DNA from buffy coat specimens.

Sequenced input: blood buffy coat. The chain employs TRBV7-3 and TRBJ1-1; TRBD1 is perhaps the D gene, given 6 matching bases. The sequence was collected from a woman aged 18-69 years with a cervical HPV16 infection that either progressed to CIN3+ or cleared (not recorded which). The CDR3 region reads CASSSGGGQAAFF. Incomplete CDR3 DNA: TGTGCCAGCAGCTCTGGTGGGGGACAAGCA.